This T cell receptor (beta chain) was identified in a study of CD8 T cells in ankylosing spondylitis. Study results and limitations: For ankylosing spondylitis blood, a TCR beta motif of eight or nine highly homologous variants appeared characteristic. The study looked at matched synovial fluid samples from ankylosing spondylitis patients. Disease-linked clones were reported to be significantly enriched there.

This clonotype came up a few times. Its antigen is currently unknown. Germline V gene lookup returns CDR1 LGHNA and CDR2 YSLEER. The CDR3 has 15 residues. The J segment lost 4 bases and the V segment lost 4 bases, leaving 8 bases of the junction unmatched. Making use of molecular barcodes, quantitative 5'-RACE generated TCR beta libraries. A single record per CDR3 protein comes from TCRdb applying MiXCR to the 5' RACE reads. The sample contains approximately 39,000 distinct CDR3 sequences, 13% of which appear only once. The rearrangement uses TRBV4-3 and TRBJ2-7; 9 bases are shared with TRBD1. This clonotype was obtained from a male donor with ankylosing spondylitis. Sequenced sample: synovial fluid, either unsorted or a sorted T cell fraction (not recorded which). CDR3 coding DNA: TGCGCCAGCAGCCCGAGAGGACAGGGGAGTTACGAGCAGTACTTC. This encodes CASSPRGQGSYEQYF.